These T cell receptor beta chains were read from a single sample in a study of blood T cell repertoires in COVID-19. The repertoire was sequenced with immunoSEQ multiplex PCR; TCRdb's copy has only in-frame clones and lacks some. The data contain 55,000 to 70,000 clones, about nine tenths of them singletons. What was sequenced was peripheral blood. The source of these receptors is a woman between 18 and 29 years old with acute or convalescent COVID-19. The CDR3 runs from the conserved cysteine through the conserved F or W. Fields, in order: J gene, V gene, clone size, D gene, CDR3 DNA, CDR3 protein. D genes are given only for firm matches. Clone size is shown for a subset of rows, as once, few, many or a class of expanded clone.

J: TRBJ2-1; V: TRBV27; size: .; D: TRBD1; DNA: TGTGCCAGCAGTACGACAGGGGGCAATGAGCAGTTCTTC; CDR3: CASSTTGGNEQFF
J: TRBJ2-3; V: TRBV4-3; size: .; D: TRBD2; DNA: TGCGCCAGCAGCAGACAACTAGCGGGAGTCACAGATACGCAGTATTTT; CDR3: CASSRQLAGVTDTQYF
J: TRBJ2-3; V: TRBV15; size: .; D: TRBD2; DNA: TGTGCCACCAGCAGATCCATAGCGGGAGGGTCGGCAGATACGCAGTATTTT; CDR3: CATSRSIAGGSADTQYF
J: TRBJ1-2; V: TRBV30; size: .; D: .; DNA: TGTGCCTGGAACGGGGGGGACTATGGCTACACCTTC; CDR3: CAWNGGDYGYTF
J: TRBJ1-1; V: TRBV7-9; size: .; D: .; DNA: TGTGCCAGCAGCTCAACCGGGACACAGAACACTGAAGCTTTCTTT; CDR3: CASSSTGTQNTEAFF
J: TRBJ2-1; V: TRBV11-3; size: .; D: .; DNA: TGTGCCAGCAGCCCCAGAGGGTTTACGGAGGAGCAGTTCTTC; CDR3: CASSPRGFTEEQFF
J: TRBJ1-6; V: TRBV6-5; size: few; D: .; DNA: TGTGCCAGCGGGACTGAGACCTATAATTCACCCCTCCACTTT; CDR3: CASGTETYNSPLHF
J: TRBJ1-1; V: TRBV19; size: .; D: .; DNA: TGTGCCACAAATCCGGGACACTTGAACACTGAAGCTTTCTTT; CDR3: CATNPGHLNTEAFF
J: TRBJ2-1; V: TRBV11-3; size: .; D: TRBD2; DNA: TGTGCCAGCAGCCCGCGCGCGGGAGGAGACTACAATGAGCAGTTCTTC; CDR3: CASSPRAGGDYNEQFF
J: TRBJ2-6; V: TRBV19; size: .; D: .; DNA: TGTGCCAGTTCACTAGAGCTCTCTGGGGCCAACGTCCTGACTTTC; CDR3: CASSLELSGANVLTF
J: TRBJ2-3; V: TRBV18; size: .; D: .; DNA: TGTGCCAGCTCACCGACCGGGGATACGCAGTATTTT; CDR3: CASSPTGDTQYF
J: TRBJ1-3; V: TRBV11-2; size: .; D: TRBD1; DNA: TGTGCCAGCAGCTTAGATCTACGAGGGGGCGCGGACACCATATATTTT; CDR3: CASSLDLRGGADTIYF
J: TRBJ1-5; V: TRBV2; size: .; D: TRBD1; DNA: TGTGCCAGCAGTGGCGCCGGGACAGGGAATCAGCCCCAGCATTTT; CDR3: CASSGAGTGNQPQHF
J: TRBJ2-1; V: TRBV2; size: .; D: TRBD2; DNA: TGTGCCAGCAGTAAGGGGACTAGCGGGAGTAATGAGCAGTTCTTC; CDR3: CASSKGTSGSNEQFF
J: TRBJ1-3; V: TRBV9; size: once; D: .; DNA: TGTGCCAGCAGCCTAGTAGGGGATGCTGGAAACACCATATATTTT; CDR3: CASSLVGDAGNTIYF
J: TRBJ1-4; V: TRBV18; size: few; D: TRBD1; DNA: TGTGCCAGCTCCCATGGACAGGGGGCGGCTAATGAAAAACTGTTTTTT; CDR3: CASSHGQGAANEKLFF
J: TRBJ1-6; V: TRBV12-3/TRBV12-4; size: .; D: .; DNA: TGTGCCAGCAGGCAGGGAAACCGTTCACCCCTCCACTTT; CDR3: CASRQGNRSPLHF
J: TRBJ2-7; V: TRBV18; size: few; D: .; DNA: TGTGCCAGCTCACCAAGGCAGGGTCCCTACGAGCAGTACTTC; CDR3: CASSPRQGPYEQYF
J: TRBJ1-5; V: TRBV3-1/TRBV3-2; size: .; D: .; DNA: TGTGCCAGCAGCAAGAATGGGGGGAATCAGCCCCAGCATTTT; CDR3: CASSKNGGNQPQHF
J: TRBJ1-1; V: TRBV30; size: .; D: .; DNA: TGTGCCTGGACCGTACACCCCGGGACTGAAGCTTTCTTT; CDR3: CAWTVHPGTEAFF
J: TRBJ2-3; V: TRBV6-5; size: .; D: .; DNA: TGTGCCAGCACCCGACTCCAGGGTTCAGATACGCAGTATTTT; CDR3: CASTRLQGSDTQYF
J: TRBJ1-2; V: TRBV18; size: .; D: .; DNA: TGTGCCAGCTCACCTGGACAGCTCTATGGCTACACCTTC; CDR3: CASSPGQLYGYTF
J: TRBJ1-2; V: TRBV5-6; size: .; D: TRBD1; DNA: TGTGCCAGCAGCTTACAGGGGGTACTCAGCTATGGCTACACCTTC; CDR3: CASSLQGVLSYGYTF
J: TRBJ1-2; V: TRBV10-3; size: .; D: TRBD1; DNA: TGTGCCATCAGTGCTGGAGACAGGGACGGCTACACCTTC; CDR3: CAISAGDRDGYTF
J: TRBJ2-5; V: TRBV7-8; size: .; D: .; DNA: TGTGCCAGCAGCTTACCAGAAGAGACCCAGTACTTC; CDR3: CASSLPEETQYF
J: TRBJ2-2; V: TRBV3-1/TRBV3-2; size: once; D: TRBD2; DNA: TGTGCCAGCAGCCTCGGCGGGGGGAACACCGGGGAGCTGTTTTTT; CDR3: CASSLGGGNTGELFF
J: TRBJ2-1; V: TRBV27; size: once; D: TRBD1; DNA: TGTGCCAGCAGTTCCTCCGGGACAGGGCCCAATGAGCAGTTCTTC; CDR3: CASSSSGTGPNEQFF
J: TRBJ2-3; V: TRBV4-2; size: few; D: .; DNA: TGTGCCAGCAGCCAAGACCTGGCAGGGGGCACAGATACGCAGTATTTT; CDR3: CASSQDLAGGTDTQYF
J: TRBJ1-1; V: TRBV29-1; size: .; D: .; DNA: TGCAGCGTTGACCCCCGGGAGGGCACTGAAGCTTTCTTT; CDR3: CSVDPREGTEAFF
J: TRBJ2-3; V: TRBV7-2; size: .; D: TRBD1; DNA: TGTGCCAGCAGCTCCGCCGGACAGGGGGCTCATACAGATACGCAGTATTTT; CDR3: CASSSAGQGAHTDTQYF
J: TRBJ1-6; V: TRBV6-6; size: once; D: TRBD1; DNA: TGTGCCAGCAGTCGAACTCCGACAGGGGCCAGGTCACCCCTCCACTTT; CDR3: CASSRTPTGARSPLHF
J: TRBJ2-3; V: TRBV6-2/TRBV6-3; size: .; D: .; DNA: TGTGCCAGCAGTTACTACGGGGGAGATACGCAGTATTTT; CDR3: CASSYYGGDTQYF
J: TRBJ1-2; V: TRBV3-1/TRBV3-2; size: .; D: .; DNA: TGTGCCAGCAGCCAAGACAACAGGGTAGGGGGCTACACCTTC; CDR3: CASSQDNRVGGYTF
J: TRBJ2-3; V: TRBV15; size: .; D: TRBD2; DNA: TGTGCCACCAGCAGAGATCCTGGACTAGCTGTGTATTTT; CDR3: CATSRDPGLAVYF
J: TRBJ1-1; V: TRBV28; size: once; D: TRBD1; DNA: TGTGCCAGCCGATCCTGGGACAGGCAAACGAACACTGAAGCTTTCTTT; CDR3: CASRSWDRQTNTEAFF
J: TRBJ2-1; V: TRBV6-5; size: .; D: TRBD1; DNA: TGTGCCAGCAGTTTGGACAGGAGCTCCTACAATGAGCAGTTCTTC; CDR3: CASSLDRSSYNEQFF
J: TRBJ2-1; V: TRBV29-1; size: once; D: TRBD2; DNA: TGCAGCCATGGACTAGCAACAGACAATGAGCAGTTCTTC; CDR3: CSHGLATDNEQFF
J: TRBJ1-2; V: TRBV6-5; size: few; D: .; DNA: TGTGCCAGCATCCCCTCAGCTAACTATGGCTACACCTTC; CDR3: CASIPSANYGYTF
J: TRBJ2-3; V: TRBV30; size: .; D: .; DNA: TGTGCCTGGAGGGCCCTCACAGATACGCAGTATTTT; CDR3: CAWRALTDTQYF
J: TRBJ1-1; V: TRBV6-1; size: .; D: TRBD1; DNA: TGTGCCAGCAGTGAAGCTGCCGGACAGGGAGGTACTGAAGCTTTCTTT; CDR3: CASSEAAGQGGTEAFF
J: TRBJ1-2; V: TRBV28; size: .; D: .; DNA: TGTGCCAGCAGTCCCTTTTACACGGGCTACACCTTC; CDR3: CASSPFYTGYTF
J: TRBJ2-3; V: TRBV5-1; size: .; D: .; DNA: TGCGCCAGCAGCTTGAGATTAGCAGCGGCAGATACGCAGTATTTT; CDR3: CASSLRLAAADTQYF
J: TRBJ1-1; V: TRBV9; size: .; D: .; DNA: TGTGCCAGCAGCGTAGGGGCGACATCGAACACTGAAGCTTTCTTT; CDR3: CASSVGATSNTEAFF
J: TRBJ1-2; V: TRBV5-5; size: .; D: .; DNA: TGTGCCAGCAGCTTGGCTCAGGAGGTGTTCGGCTATGGCTACACCTTC; CDR3: CASSLAQEVFGYGYTF
J: TRBJ2-1; V: TRBV5-1; size: once; D: TRBD2; DNA: TGCGCCAGCAGCTTCGATCCTAGCGGGACCTACAATGAGCAGTTCTTC; CDR3: CASSFDPSGTYNEQFF
J: TRBJ2-4; V: TRBV28; size: .; D: .; DNA: TGTGCCAGCAGTTTAGGTTGGGGCCTAGCCAAAAACATTCAGTACTTC; CDR3: CASSLGWGLAKNIQYF
J: TRBJ1-1; V: TRBV5-1; size: .; D: TRBD1; DNA: TGCGCCAGCAGCTTGGGTGGGACAGGGGTGAACACTGAAGCTTTCTTT; CDR3: CASSLGGTGVNTEAFF